The 26 T cell receptor beta chains below all came from one sample that was sequenced in a study of cytomegalovirus exposure and HLA in healthy donors. Generated by immunoSEQ multiplex PCR, the TCRdb table keeps only in-frame clones and is missing some. Found here are roughly 50,000 clones, around nine tenths of them singletons; the top ten hold approximately 1%. The specimen sequenced was PBMCs. These receptors were taken from a young man in good health and CMV-seronegative.

This chain connects TRBV14 to TRBJ2-7; D unclear. The germline V gene has CDR1 SGHDN and CDR2 FVKESK. The V end was cut by 4 bases, the J end by 7 bases, with 14 bases between. The CDR3 runs 13 residues. In DNA, the CDR3 is TGTGCCAGCAGCCCCAGTTCCGGGTTGGAGCAGTACTTC. Its protein product is CASSPSSGLEQYF. The full variable domain, its missing parts supplied by reference TRBV14 and TRBJ2-7, is EAGVTQFPSHSVIEKGQTVTLRCDPISGHDNLYWYRRVMGKEIKFLLHFVKESKQDESGMPNNRFLAERTGGTYSTLKVQPAELEDSGVYFCASSPSSGLEQYFGPGTRLTVT.

The chain carries TRBV5-8 and TRBJ1-4, with TRBD1 as a possible D gene (5 bases). Germline V gene lookup returns CDR1 SGHTS and CDR2 YDEGEE. The CDR3 covers 16 residues. V lost 0 bases and J 6 bases, leaving 15 bases between the germline ends. The CDR3 region has the DNA TGTGCCAGCAGCTTGGGACAGTCGGGGGTCCATGAAAAACTGTTTTTT. It specifies CASSLGQSGVHEKLFF.

As to this clone: Distinct nucleotide sequences in the sample also encode this CDR3. The chain recombines TRBV25-1 with TRBJ2-2, with D perhaps TRBD2 (5 bases). Germline V gene data show CDR1 as MGHDK and CDR2 as SYGVNS. The CDR3 extends over 12 amino acids. V was clipped by 5 bases and J by 5 bases, with 6 bases between them. CDR3 nucleotide sequence: TGTGCCAGCAGTCGAGGGACCGGGGAGCTGTTTTTT. Translated, it gives CASSRGTGELFF.

J is TRBJ2-7 and V is TRBV11-2; TRBD1 aligns across 9 bases. V lost 0 bases, J lost 2 bases, and 5 bases stayed unmatched. Per germline, CDR1 SGHAT and CDR2 FQNNGV. The CDR3 loop spans 16 amino acids. The CDR3: CASSLELGTGPYEQYF. CDR3 bases: TGTGCCAGCAGCTTAGAGTTGGGGACAGGGCCCTACGAGCAGTACTTC.

The V and J genes are TRBV28 and TRBJ2-7; 11 bases agree with TRBD2. The CDR3 sequence is 18 residues long. CDR1 is MDHEN, CDR2 SYDVKM, per germline. J gave up 2 bases and V 6 bases, and 15 bases lay outside the gene matches. CDR3 DNA sequence: TGTGCCAGCAGCTCTCCTTACCCCGGGACTAGCGGACCCTACGAGCAGTACTTC. Amino acid sequence: CASSSPYPGTSGPYEQYF.

This rearrangement joins TRBV29-1 to TRBJ2-1; 8 bases are shared with TRBD1. Germline-derived CDR1 and CDR2 are SQVTM and ANQGSEA. This CDR3 spans 17 amino acids. Trimming removed 5 bases from V and 0 bases from J; junction bases left unmatched: 12. CDR3 DNA sequence: TGCAGCGTTTCAGGTCGACAGGGGATAAGCTCCTACAATGAGCAGTTCTTC. It yields the protein CSVSGRQGISSYNEQFF.

The CDR3 DNA sequence: TGTGCCTGGTTCACTGGGCTGACCGGGGAGCTGTTTTTT. Its translation is CAWFTGLTGELFF. This sequence joins TRBV30 and TRBJ2-2; D is unresolved. Trimming pared 5 bases from V and 5 bases from J, leaving 12 bases between. This CDR3 spans 13 amino acids. Looked up from germline, CDR1 is GTSNPN and CDR2 is SVGIG (reference sequence).

The chain has TRBV6-5 and TRBJ2-2; no clear D gene. The V end lost 6 bases, the J end lost 0 bases, and 5 bases lay between the germline ends. The germline V gene has CDR1 MNHEY and CDR2 SVGAGI. CDR3 size: 13 residues. The CDR3 coding sequence is TGTGCCAGCAGCACTACGAACACCGGGGAGCTGTTTTTT. This translates into CASSTTNTGELFF.

The chain recombines TRBV9 with TRBJ2-7, with 7 bases that match TRBD1. J was trimmed by 3 bases and V by 6 bases; bases with no gene match: 9. The CDR3 contains 14 residues. From germline, CDR1 is SGDLS and CDR2 YYNGEE. This CDR3 reads CASTPGQADYEQYF. CDR3 coding DNA: TGTGCCAGCACACCCGGACAGGCTGACTACGAGCAGTACTTC.

The genes are TRBV15 and TRBJ1-1; 7 positions agree with TRBD1. After removal of 6 bases from V and 4 bases from J, the junction contained 11 bases not matched to a gene. CDR1 is LNHNV, CDR2 YYDKDF, per germline (reference sequence). This CDR3 region has 15 residues. This chain's CDR3 is CATSINRGLGTEAFF. In DNA form, the CDR3 reads TGTGCCACCAGTATTAATAGGGGGCTGGGCACTGAAGCTTTCTTT.

The J gene is TRBJ1-1, the V gene TRBV28, with 10 bases lining up with TRBD1. V shed 7 bases, J shed 6 bases, and the junction held 5 bases outside the gene matches. The CDR3 is 13 residues long. Germline-derived CDR1 and CDR2 are MDHEN and SYDVKM. CDR3 sequence reads: CASKWDRGSEAFF. CDR3 sequence (DNA): TGTGCCAGCAAATGGGACAGGGGATCTGAAGCTTTCTTT.

The chain combines TRBV7-9 with TRBJ2-7; D is ambiguous. The CDR3 length is 12 residues. Germline CDR1 reads SEHNR; CDR2 reads FQNEAQ (reference sequence). With 3 bases removed from V and 5 bases from J, the gap between germline ends came to 8 bases. CDR3 residues: CASSFLGNEQYF. The DNA for the CDR3 is TGTGCCAGCAGCTTTCTAGGAAACGAGCAGTACTTC.

The CDR3 nucleotides read TGCGCCAGCAGCCACGTCGGACTAGCGGGAGTGGGACAGTTCTTC. Translated: CASSHVGLAGVGQFF. This sequence joins TRBV4-1 and TRBJ2-1; 13 bases are shared with TRBD2. With V trimmed by 3 bases and J by 13 bases, 9 bases remained unmatched. CDR3 size: 15 residues. Looked up from germline, CDR1 is MGHRA and CDR2 is YSYEKL.

This clone was counted once. This rearrangement joins TRBV10-3 to TRBJ2-1; D may be TRBD1 (5 bases). Germline V lookup: CDR1 ENHRY, CDR2 SYGVKD. CDR3 length: 14 residues. The V end lost 3 bases, the J end lost 1 base, and 7 bases lay between the germline ends. CDR3 coding DNA: TGTGCCATCAGTGAAGGGGATTCCTACAATGAGCAGTTCTTC. It yields the protein CAISEGDSYNEQFF.

The rearrangement uses TRBV4-1 and TRBJ2-4; D may be TRBD1 (6 bases). Germline V gene lookup returns CDR1 MGHRA and CDR2 YSYEKL. V was shortened by 0 bases and J by 6 bases, with 18 bases between the two germline ends. This CDR3 is built from 17 residues. CDR3 sequence: CASSQEVQAGDGNIQYF. Here the CDR3 DNA reads TGCGCCAGCAGCCAAGAGGTCCAGGCAGGGGATGGAAACATTCAGTACTTC.

V usage is TRBV28 and J usage is TRBJ2-3; 8 bases fit TRBD1. The CDR3 contains 15 residues. CDR1 and CDR2 from the germline V gene are MDHEN and SYDVKM. The V gene end was trimmed by 5 bases and the J gene end by 7 bases; junction bases not matched to a gene: 11. CDR3 region: CASSTNLQGANTQYF. CDR3 nucleotides: TGTGCCAGCAGTACGAACCTGCAGGGGGCTAATACGCAGTATTTT.

The chain uses TRBV30 and TRBJ1-1; D gene unclear. Germline values: CDR1 GTSNPN, CDR2 SVGIG (reference sequence). CDR3 length: 12 residues. With 0 bases removed from V and 7 bases from J, the gap between germline ends came to 9 bases. CDR3 residues: CAWSVRMSEAFF. In DNA form, the CDR3 reads TGTGCCTGGAGTGTACGAATGAGTGAAGCTTTCTTT.

This chain connects TRBV10-3 to TRBJ2-2, with TRBD2 identical over 7 bases. V shed 2 bases, J shed 0 bases, and the junction held 15 bases outside the gene matches. CDR3 length equals 20 residues. Germline-derived CDR1 and CDR2 are ENHRY and SYGVKD. In nucleotides, the CDR3 is TGTGCCATCAGTGAGCTCTGGGCCACTAGCGAGTCTTCGAACACCGGGGAGCTGTTTTTT. It codes for CAISELWATSESSNTGELFF.

The chain joins TRBV11-1 to TRBJ2-7; a weak D match, TRBD1 (6 bases). Germline V lookup: CDR1 SGHAT, CDR2 FQDESV (reference sequence). The ends were cut back, 5 bases at V and 6 bases at J, with 17 bases in the middle. The CDR3 totals 14 residues. CDR3 in DNA: TGTGCCAGCAGCCCGGCCTCGTCAGGGGCCGAGCAGTACTTC. It yields the protein CASSPASSGAEQYF.

The V gene is TRBV19, the J gene TRBJ2-1; a weak D match, TRBD2 (7 bases). In germline, CDR1 is LNHDA, CDR2 SQIVND (reference sequence). The germline V and J ends were trimmed by 7 bases and 3 bases, with 19 bases remaining between them. The CDR3 covers 16 residues. The CDR3 DNA is TGTGCCAGTAATCCGGGGGGCTCGGGAGTCTACAATGAGCAGTTCTTC. Translation gives CASNPGGSGVYNEQFF.

The CDR3 sequence is CASGPGQGRYEQYF. In nucleotides, the CDR3 is TGTGCCAGTGGACCGGGACAGGGGCGATACGAGCAGTACTTC. The V call is TRBV2, the J call TRBJ2-7, with TRBD1 matching over 10 bases. V gave up 9 bases and J gave up 4 bases; unmatched junction bases: 9. The CDR3 has 14 residues. Germline V gene lookup returns CDR1 SNHLY and CDR2 FYNNEI.

The chain combines TRBV28 with TRBJ1-2; no reliable D call. V dropped 8 bases and J dropped 8 bases, with 21 bases sitting between them. CDR3 size: 14 residues. CDR1 MDHEN and CDR2 SYDVKM come from the germline V gene. CDR3 sequence reads: CASVLAGITRGYTF. The CDR3 nucleotides are TGTGCCAGCGTACTCGCAGGAATTACAAGGGGCTACACCTTC.

This clone was counted once. This chain links TRBV4-1 with TRBJ2-1; 11 nucleotides align to TRBD2. This CDR3 region has 18 residues. Germline-derived CDR1 and CDR2 are MGHRA and YSYEKL. The V and J ends lost 1 base and 5 bases, in that order; junction bases with no gene match: 10. The DNA of the CDR3 is TGCGCCAGCAGCCAAGGACCCTTACTAGCGGGAGCCAACAATGAGCAGTTCTTC. Amino acid sequence: CASSQGPLLAGANNEQFF.

The chain is built from TRBV6-5 and TRBJ2-3; maybe TRBD1 (6 bases). This CDR3 is 13 amino acids long. Germline lookup yields CDR1 MNHEY and CDR2 SVGAGI. With 6 bases removed from V and 10 bases from J, the gap between germline ends came to 17 bases. For the CDR3, the DNA is TGTGCCAGCAGCCCCGGACAGTCCGTAGCGCAGTATTTT. This gives the protein CASSPGQSVAQYF.

This clone was seen a single time. The chain's CDR3 is CASSPLGEAFTDTQYF. The CDR3 nucleotides read TGTGCCAGCTCACCATTGGGGGAGGCCTTCACAGATACGCAGTATTTT. V is TRBV18 and J is TRBJ2-3; D is perhaps TRBD2 (6 bases). Germline V CDR1 and CDR2: KGHSH, LQKENI. The CDR3 consists of 16 residues. The ends were cut back, 2 bases at V and 2 bases at J, with 14 bases in the middle. Complete variable domain (other parts from reference TRBV18 and TRBJ2-3): NAGVMQNPRHLVRRRGQEARLRCSPMKGHSHVYWYRQLPEEGLKFMVYLQKENIIDESGMPKERFSAEFPKEGPSILRIQQVVRGDSAAYFCASSPLGEAFTDTQYFGPGTRLTVL.

The chain links TRBV30 to TRBJ1-1, with 9 bases matching TRBD1. The CDR3 runs to 13 residues. V shed 5 bases and J 5 bases; nucleotides not matched to a gene: 6. Per the germline V gene, CDR1 is GTSNPN and CDR2 is SVGIG (reference sequence). The CDR3 reads CAWGTGRGTEAFF. The CDR3 DNA is TGTGCCTGGGGGACAGGGCGAGGGACTGAAGCTTTCTTT.